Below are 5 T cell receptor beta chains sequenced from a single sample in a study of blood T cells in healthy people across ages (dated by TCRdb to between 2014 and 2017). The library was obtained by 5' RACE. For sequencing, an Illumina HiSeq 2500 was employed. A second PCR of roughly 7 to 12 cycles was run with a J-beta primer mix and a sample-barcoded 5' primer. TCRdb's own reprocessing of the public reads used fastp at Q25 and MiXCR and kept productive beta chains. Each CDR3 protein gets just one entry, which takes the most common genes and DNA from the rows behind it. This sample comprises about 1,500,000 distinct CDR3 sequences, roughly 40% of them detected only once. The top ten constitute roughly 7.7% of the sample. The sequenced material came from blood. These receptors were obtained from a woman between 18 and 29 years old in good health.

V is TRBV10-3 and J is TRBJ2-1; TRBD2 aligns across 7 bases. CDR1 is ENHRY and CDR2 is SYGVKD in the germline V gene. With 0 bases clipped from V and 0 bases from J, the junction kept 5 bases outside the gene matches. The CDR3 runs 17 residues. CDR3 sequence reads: CAISESTGGGSYNEQFF. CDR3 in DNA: TGTGCCATCAGTGAGTCGACGGGCGGGGGCTCCTACAATGAGCAGTTCTTC.

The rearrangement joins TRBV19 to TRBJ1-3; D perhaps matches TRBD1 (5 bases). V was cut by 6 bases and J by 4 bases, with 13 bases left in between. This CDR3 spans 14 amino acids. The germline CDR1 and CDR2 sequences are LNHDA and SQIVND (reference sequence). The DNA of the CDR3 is TGTGCCAGTAGCACTAGCGGGGCGGGAAACACCATATATTTT. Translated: CASSTSGAGNTIYF.

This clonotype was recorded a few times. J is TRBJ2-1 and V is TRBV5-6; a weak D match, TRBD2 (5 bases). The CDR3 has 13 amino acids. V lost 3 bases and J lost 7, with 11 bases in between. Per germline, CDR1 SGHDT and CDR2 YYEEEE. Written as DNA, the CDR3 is TGTGCCAGCAGCTCCCCAGGACTGAATGAGCAGTTCTTC. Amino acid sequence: CASSSPGLNEQFF.

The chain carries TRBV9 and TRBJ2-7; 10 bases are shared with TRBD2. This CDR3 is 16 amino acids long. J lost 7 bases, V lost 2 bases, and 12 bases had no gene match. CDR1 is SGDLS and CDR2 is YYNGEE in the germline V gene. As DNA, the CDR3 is TGTGCCAGCAGCGTCCTAGTAGCGGGAGGTCGCAATGAGCAGTACTTC. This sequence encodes CASSVLVAGGRNEQYF. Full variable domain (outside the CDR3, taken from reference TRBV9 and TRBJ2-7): DSGVTQTPKHLITATGQRVTLRCSPRSGDLSVYWYQQSLDQGLQFLIQYYNGEERAKGNILERFSAQQFPDLHSELNLSSLELGDSALYFCASSVLVAGGRNEQYFGPGTRLTVT.

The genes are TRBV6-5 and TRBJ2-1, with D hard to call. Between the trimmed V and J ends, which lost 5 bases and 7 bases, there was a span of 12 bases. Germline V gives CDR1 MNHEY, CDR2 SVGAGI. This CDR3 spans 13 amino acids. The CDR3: CASSDGPLNEQFF. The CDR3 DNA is TGTGCCAGCAGTGATGGCCCCTTAAATGAGCAGTTCTTC.